This T cell receptor beta chain was captured by sequencing in a study of OX40 agonist ivuxolimab in advanced cancers. The wider study: In this trial design, patients received ivuxolimab intravenously at 0.01 to 10 mg/kg every 2 weeks.

The repertoire was sequenced with immunoSEQ multiplex PCR; TCRdb's copy has only in-frame clones and lacks some. The data contain 72,000 or so clones, roughly 87% of them seen just once; the ten biggest clones take up 1.3%. This clone was seen only once. This CDR3 contains 13 residues. Germline CDR1 reads MRHNA; CDR2 reads SNTAGT. The V gene lost 4 bases and the J gene lost 1 base, with 6 bases spanning the gap. The material sequenced was CD4+ or CD8+ T cells sorted from blood, taken in a trial of the OX40 agonist ivuxolimab. The source of this sequence is an adult with an advanced solid tumor such as melanoma, head and neck, liver or kidney cancer. V is TRBV6-4 and J is TRBJ2-3; D is unresolved. DNA for the CDR3: TGTGCCAGCAGTGTGGGCGGCACAGATACGCAGTATTTT. This translates into CASSVGGTDTQYF.